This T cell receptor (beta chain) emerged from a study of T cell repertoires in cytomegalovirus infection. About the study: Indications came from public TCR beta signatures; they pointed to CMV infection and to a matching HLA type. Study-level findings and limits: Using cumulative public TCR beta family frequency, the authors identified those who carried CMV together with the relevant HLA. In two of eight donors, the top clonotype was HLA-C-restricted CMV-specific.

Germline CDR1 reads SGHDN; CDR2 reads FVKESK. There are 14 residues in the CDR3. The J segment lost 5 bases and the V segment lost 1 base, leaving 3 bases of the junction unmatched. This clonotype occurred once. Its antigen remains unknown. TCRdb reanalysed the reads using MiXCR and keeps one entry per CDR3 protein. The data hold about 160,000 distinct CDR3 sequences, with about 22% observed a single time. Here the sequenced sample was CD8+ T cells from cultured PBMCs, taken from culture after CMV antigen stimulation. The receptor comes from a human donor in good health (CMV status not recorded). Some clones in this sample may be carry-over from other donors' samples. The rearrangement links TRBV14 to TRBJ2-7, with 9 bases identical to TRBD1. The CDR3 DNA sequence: TGTGCCAGCAGCCAAGGGACAGGGGTCAACGAGCAGTACTTC. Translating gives CASSQGTGVNEQYF.